A single sample is the source of the 21 T cell receptor beta chains below, sequenced in a study of T cells in localized non-small cell lung cancer. Method: immunoSEQ multiplex PCR; TCRdb's copy keeps in-frame clones and lacks some. The table includes around 83,000 clones, 80% detected once. The sample in question was PBMCs, obtained before any cancer treatment. These receptors all come from a man aged 40 to 69 with stage II squamous cell lung carcinoma.

This chain joins TRBV7-2 and TRBJ2-5, with D possibly matching TRBD2 (6 bases). Germline assignment: CDR1 SGHTA and CDR2 FQGNSA. The CDR3 is 14 residues long. V shed 2 bases and J shed 5 bases, with 12 bases lying between them. The CDR3 reads CASSLRGVWETQYF. CDR3 nucleotides: TGTGCCAGCAGCTTACGCGGGGTCTGGGAGACCCAGTACTTC.

This clone came up once. The chain couples TRBV18 to TRBJ1-5; D uncertain. Trimming removed 0 bases from V and 2 bases from J, with 5 bases in between. There are 14 residues in the CDR3. The germline V gene has CDR1 KGHSH and CDR2 LQKENI. The CDR3 spells CASSPPGGNQPQHF. CDR3 bases: TGTGCCAGCTCACCACCGGGCGGCAATCAGCCCCAGCATTTT.

The chain employs TRBV5-6 and TRBJ2-3; 11 bases are shared with TRBD1. Trimming at V came to 5 bases and at J to 3 bases, leaving 17 bases not matched to a gene. The CDR3 runs 19 residues. Per germline, CDR1 SGHDT and CDR2 YYEEEE. CDR3 DNA: TGTGCCAGCAGACCCGGGACAGGGGGTTTGCCCACTTTAACAGATACGCAGTATTTT. It is translated as CASRPGTGGLPTLTDTQYF.

The V gene is TRBV7-9, the J gene TRBJ2-2; 14 nucleotides match TRBD2. J gave up 10 bases and V 0 bases, and 4 bases lay outside the gene matches. Germline CDR1 SEHNR, CDR2 FQNEAQ (reference sequence). The CDR3 runs 16 residues. The CDR3 sequence is CASSLAGLAGAQELFF. Here the CDR3 DNA reads TGTGCCAGCAGCTTAGCGGGACTAGCGGGGGCTCAGGAGCTGTTTTTT.

The J gene is TRBJ1-2, the V gene TRBV4-2; TRBD1 might be the D (5 bases). Deletions cut 1 base from V and 6 bases from J, with 18 bases between. Per the germline V gene, CDR1 is LGHNA and CDR2 is YNFKEQ. The CDR3 length is 16 residues. In nucleotides, the CDR3 is TGTGCCAGCAGCCAAGCGCAGGCCGTGGAGGGGAATGGCTACACCTTC. Amino acids: CASSQAQAVEGNGYTF.

This clone has a handful of counts. The chain recombines TRBV29-1 with TRBJ1-1, with 8 bases identical to TRBD1. The CDR3 extends over 12 amino acids. Losses at the gene ends were 4 bases for V and 5 bases for J; bases not matched to a gene: 3. Germline CDR1 SQVTM, CDR2 ANQGSEA. The CDR3 DNA reads as TGCAGCGTTGTAAGACAGGGGACTGAAGCTTTCTTT. It translates to CSVVRQGTEAFF. Filled out from reference TRBV29-1 and TRBJ1-1, the complete variable domain reads SAVISQKPSRDICQRGTSLTIQCQVDSQVTMMFWYRQQPGQSLTLIATANQGSEATYESGFVIDKFPISRPNLTFSTLTVSNMSPEDSSIYLCSVVRQGTEAFFGQGTRLTVV.

The chain links TRBV5-6 to TRBJ2-7; 7 bases agree with TRBD2. The CDR3 is 14 amino acids. V shed 4 bases, J shed 6 bases, and the junction held 10 bases outside the gene matches. Germline V gene sequence: CDR1 SGHDT, CDR2 YYEEEE. For the CDR3, the DNA is TGTGCCAGCAGCCCGGAGGGGAGGGCCATCGAGCAGTACTTC. Translation: CASSPEGRAIEQYF. Complete variable domain (other parts from reference TRBV5-6 and TRBJ2-7): DAGVTQSPTHLIKTRGQQVTLRCSPKSGHDTVSWYQQALGQGPQFIFQYYEEEERQRGNFPDRFSGHQFPNYSSELNVNALLLGDSALYLCASSPEGRAIEQYFGPGTRLTVT.

V usage is TRBV9 and J usage is TRBJ1-1, with D unresolved. V dropped 0 bases and J dropped 4 bases, with 7 bases sitting between them. Germline V CDR1 and CDR2: SGDLS, YYNGEE. The CDR3 extends over 13 amino acids. The CDR3 DNA sequence: TGTGCCAGCAGCGTAGGAGGGCTCACTGAAGCTTTCTTT. Residues: CASSVGGLTEAFF.

The genes are TRBV5-6 and TRBJ2-7; 10 positions agree with TRBD2. Germline values: CDR1 SGHDT, CDR2 YYEEEE. This CDR3 spans 15 amino acids. V trimming: 5 bases; J trimming: 5 bases; junction bases outside the gene matches: 10. CDR3 DNA sequence: TGTGCCAGCAGGTCTCAGCGGGGGGGCGAGAACGAGCAGTACTTC. Protein product: CASRSQRGGENEQYF. Drawing the rest from reference TRBV5-6 and TRBJ2-7, the complete variable domain is DAGVTQSPTHLIKTRGQQVTLRCSPKSGHDTVSWYQQALGQGPQFIFQYYEEEERQRGNFPDRFSGHQFPNYSSELNVNALLLGDSALYLCASRSQRGGENEQYFGPGTRLTVT.

This chain links TRBV7-5 with TRBJ2-2; TRBD1, the table's D call, lacks a check against the DNA. TRBV7-5 is recorded as a pseudogene. The length of the CDR3 is 15 residues. The DNA for the CDR3 is TGTGTCAGAAGCTTCATCCTAACAGGGACCGGGGAGCTGTTTTTT. Amino acid sequence: CVRSFILTGTGELFF.

This sequence joins TRBV7-8 and TRBJ2-2; possibly TRBD1 for D (5 bases). Trimming took off 1 base at V and 3 bases at J, with 12 bases between the two ends. The CDR3 covers 16 residues. From germline, CDR1 is SGHVS and CDR2 FQNEAQ. The CDR3 bases are TGTGCCAGCAGCTTAGATGGCGGACAAGACACCGGGGAGCTGTTTTTT. Residues: CASSLDGGQDTGELFF.

The chain combines TRBV27 with TRBJ2-7; D remains unclear. The CDR3 contains 14 residues. V lost 6 bases and J lost 0, with 12 bases in between. Germline V lookup: CDR1 MNHEY, CDR2 SMNVEV (reference sequence). The CDR3 sequence is CASRPAVSSYEQYF. CDR3 in DNA: TGTGCCAGCAGGCCCGCCGTAAGCTCCTACGAGCAGTACTTC.

The V call is TRBV5-1, the J call TRBJ2-2; possible D gene TRBD2, 6 bases. The CDR3 loop spans 16 amino acids. The V end lost 4 bases, the J end lost 0 bases, and 13 bases lay between the germline ends. CDR1 is SGHRS, CDR2 YFSETQ, per germline. As DNA, the CDR3 is TGCGCCAGCAGCCCCGGAGGGTTCGCGAACACCGGGGAGCTGTTTTTT. As protein: CASSPGGFANTGELFF.

The V and J genes are TRBV5-1 and TRBJ2-2, with TRBD2 matching 9 bases. In germline, CDR1 is SGHRS, CDR2 YFSETQ. This CDR3 region has 16 residues. V was clipped by 1 base and J by 4 bases; unmatched bases: 5. The CDR3 spells CASSLSGTSSTGELFF. Here the CDR3 DNA reads TGCGCCAGCAGCTTGTCTGGGACTAGCTCCACCGGGGAGCTGTTTTTT.

This sequence joins TRBV14 and TRBJ2-5, with 7 bases aligning to TRBD1. With V trimmed by 4 bases and J by 5 bases, 10 bases remained unmatched. Germline V gene sequence: CDR1 SGHDN, CDR2 FVKESK. The CDR3 is 15 residues long. CDR3 nucleotide sequence: TGTGCCAGCAGCCTACAGGGGCGAAAAACGGAGACCCAGTACTTC. Translation gives CASSLQGRKTETQYF.

This clone was recorded only once. J is TRBJ2-7 and V is TRBV18; D may match TRBD1 or TRBD2 (5 bases each). The germline V and J ends were trimmed by 2 bases and 0 bases, with 8 bases remaining between them. The length of the CDR3 is 14 residues. CDR1 and CDR2 (germline): KGHSH, LQKENI. CDR3 nucleotide sequence: TGTGCCAGCTCACCATGGGGACCCTCCTACGAGCAGTACTTC. Encoded protein: CASSPWGPSYEQYF.

Here the CDR3 reads CASRLTQQGTDEQYF. The CDR3 DNA follows: TGCGCCAGCAGACTTACGCAACAGGGAACTGACGAGCAGTACTTC. J is TRBJ2-7 and V is TRBV5-1; weak D call: TRBD1 (6 bases). Germline CDR1 reads SGHRS; CDR2 reads YFSETQ. V was shortened by 5 bases and J by 5 bases, with 20 bases between the two germline ends. This CDR3 is 15 amino acids long.

The CDR3 loop is CASSPKLGGADTQYF. The CDR3 bases are TGTGCCAGCAGCCCCAAATTGGGGGGGGCAGATACGCAGTATTTT. The chain links TRBV5-4 to TRBJ2-3; 7 bases align to TRBD2. CDR1 is SGHNT and CDR2 is YYREEE in the germline V gene (reference sequence). V lost 4 bases and J lost 4; bases outside the gene matches: 9. This CDR3 has 15 amino acids.

The chain links TRBV7-3 to TRBJ2-3; D unclear. Trimming stripped 1 base from V and 0 bases from J, with 8 bases between. CDR3 length: 15 residues. Per germline, CDR1 SGHTA and CDR2 FQGTGA. The CDR3 protein is CASSLIASSTDTQYF. CDR3 in DNA: TGTGCCAGCAGCTTAATAGCTAGTAGCACAGATACGCAGTATTTT.

This clone was found a few times. The chain couples TRBV5-1 to TRBJ2-1; TRBD2 aligns across 7 bases. This CDR3 has 14 residues. The V segment lost 3 bases and the J segment 7 bases; nucleotides outside the gene matches: 7. Germline V gene lookup returns CDR1 SGHRS and CDR2 YFSETQ. The CDR3 DNA is TGCGCCAGCAGCTCCCCGGGAGGATGGAATGAGCAGTTCTTC. Translation gives CASSSPGGWNEQFF. The variable domain in full, with the rest retrieved from reference TRBV5-1 and TRBJ2-1, is KAGVTQTPRYLIKTRGQQVTLSCSPISGHRSVSWYQQTPGQGLQFLFEYFSETQRNKGNFPGRFSGRQFSNSRSEMNVSTLELGDSALYLCASSSPGGWNEQFFGPGTRLTVL.

The chain combines TRBV5-1 with TRBJ1-1, with D unclear. The V end lost 1 base, the J end lost 2 bases, and 6 bases lay between the germline ends. This CDR3 is built from 13 residues. Germline loops: CDR1 SGHRS, CDR2 YFSETQ. DNA of the CDR3: TGCGCCAGCAGCTTGAATCTCAACACTGAAGCTTTCTTT. Amino acids: CASSLNLNTEAFF.